These 14 T cell receptor beta chains came from one sample sequenced in a study of T cells in localized non-small cell lung cancer. Data came from immunoSEQ multiplex PCR; TCRdb stores just in-frame clones and leaves some out. The sample contains 26,000 or so clones, about 88% of which appear only once. Sequencing used peripheral blood, obtained before any cancer treatment. The receptors come from a female donor of 60 years or more with stage II squamous cell lung carcinoma.

The chain joins TRBV27 to TRBJ1-1; 7 bases align to TRBD1. The CDR3 length is 17 residues. The germline V gene has CDR1 MNHEY and CDR2 SMNVEV (reference sequence). With V trimmed by 3 bases and J by 6 bases, 16 bases remained unmatched. The CDR3 sequence: CASSFERDSLFLAEAFF. The CDR3 DNA follows: TGTGCCAGCAGTTTTGAACGGGACAGTCTTTTCCTGGCTGAAGCTTTCTTT.

This clone was counted between two and nine times. The rearrangement joins TRBV5-4 to TRBJ1-1, with 7 bases that match TRBD1. Germline CDR1 reads SGHNT; CDR2 reads YYREEE (reference sequence). This CDR3 has 14 amino acids. J gave up 5 bases and V 0 bases, and 4 bases lay outside the gene matches. CDR3 sequence: CASSLDRGTTEAFF. CDR3 nucleotides: TGTGCCAGCAGCTTGGACAGGGGAACGACTGAAGCTTTCTTT.

The rearrangement joins TRBV7-9 to TRBJ2-1; 16 nucleotides align to TRBD2. This CDR3 has 16 residues. From germline, CDR1 is SEHNR and CDR2 FQNEAQ (reference sequence). Trimming removed 5 bases from V and 7 bases from J; junction bases left unmatched: 5. CDR3 loop: CASSIRGLAGGNEQFF. DNA of the CDR3: TGTGCCAGCAGCATTAGGGGACTAGCGGGAGGGAATGAGCAGTTCTTC.

The CDR3 coding sequence is TGTGCCAGCAGTTCGCTCCCGTCTAACTATGGCTACACCTTC. Translating gives CASSSLPSNYGYTF. The rearrangement uses TRBV27 and TRBJ1-2, with no clear D. Per germline, CDR1 MNHEY and CDR2 SMNVEV (reference sequence). V was trimmed by 4 bases and J by 0 bases, leaving 9 bases between them. The CDR3 loop spans 14 amino acids.

This clone was detected once. This rearrangement joins TRBV18 to TRBJ2-7; 8 nucleotides align to TRBD2. J gave up 6 bases and V 3 bases, and 4 bases lay outside the gene matches. CDR3 size: 13 residues. Per the germline V gene, CDR1 is KGHSH and CDR2 is LQKENI. This CDR3 is CASSPRGDGEQYF. The DNA of the CDR3 is TGTGCCAGCTCACCGCGGGGGGACGGCGAGCAGTACTTC. Looking up the rest from reference TRBV18 and TRBJ2-7 gives the full variable domain: NAGVMQNPRHLVRRRGQEARLRCSPMKGHSHVYWYRQLPEEGLKFMVYLQKENIIDESGMPKERFSAEFPKEGPSILRIQQVVRGDSAAYFCASSPRGDGEQYFGPGTRLTVT.

This chain connects TRBV20-1 to TRBJ1-4; D not certain. Looked up from germline, CDR1 is DFQATT and CDR2 is SNEGSKA (reference sequence). The V gene lost 2 bases and the J gene lost 4 bases, with 2 bases spanning the gap. This CDR3 has 11 amino acids. CDR3 DNA: TGCAGTGCTAGAAATAATGAAAAACTGTTTTTT. Protein product: CSARNNEKLFF.

The CDR3 DNA sequence: TGTGCCAGCAGCTTAGGGCGGACCCGTTGGAGGGTGAGTGAAGCTTTCTTT. This encodes CASSLGRTRWRVSEAFF. The chain carries TRBV7-9 and TRBJ1-1; D gene unclear. In germline, CDR1 is SEHNR, CDR2 FQNEAQ (reference sequence). Trimming cost V 1 base and J 7 bases, with 22 bases left between them. The CDR3 has 17 residues. The full variable domain, in which reference TRBV7-9 and TRBJ1-1 provide the parts outside the CDR3, is DTGVSQNPRHKITKRGQNVTFRCDPISEHNRLYWYRQTLGQGPEFLTYFQNEAQLEKSRLLSDRFSAERPKGSFSTLEIQRTEQGDSAMYLCASSLGRTRWRVSEAFFGQGTRLTVV.

The CDR3 loop reads CASSLVGNTEAFF. The CDR3 nucleotides are TGTGCCAGCAGCTTAGTTGGGAACACTGAAGCTTTCTTT. This chain joins TRBV11-3 and TRBJ1-1, with D hard to call. CDR1 SGHNT and CDR2 YENEEA come from the germline V gene. There are 13 residues in the CDR3. The germline V and J ends were trimmed by 1 base and 1 base, with 4 bases remaining between them.

This chain uses TRBV19 with TRBJ2-1; 7 bases are shared with TRBD2. Germline assignment: CDR1 LNHDA and CDR2 SQIVND (reference sequence). This CDR3 is 14 amino acids long. With 3 bases clipped from V and 7 bases from J, the junction kept 6 bases outside the gene matches. The CDR3 protein is CASSMWEGWNEQFF. CDR3 bases: TGTGCCAGTAGTATGTGGGAGGGATGGAATGAGCAGTTCTTC.

This clone was counted a few times. The chain is built from TRBV7-6 and TRBJ2-5; TRBD2 matches at 8 bases. V lost 8 bases, J lost 7 bases, and 12 bases stayed unmatched. There are 14 residues in the CDR3. Germline values: CDR1 SGHVS, CDR2 FNYEAQ. This CDR3 is CASGVGIAGTTQYF. The CDR3 DNA sequence: TGTGCCAGCGGCGTGGGGATAGCGGGAACGACCCAGTACTTC.

The chain joins TRBV29-1 to TRBJ1-5, with 8 bases matching TRBD1. CDR1 and CDR2 (germline): SQVTM, ANQGSEA. V shed 4 bases and J 0 bases; nucleotides not matched to a gene: 2. This CDR3 has 14 amino acids. CDR3 amino acids: CSVGTGYSNQPQHF. CDR3 nucleotide sequence: TGCAGCGTTGGGACAGGGTATAGCAATCAGCCCCAGCATTTT.

CDR3 in amino acids: CASSLRTGNSNQPQHF. In DNA, the CDR3 is TGTGCCAGCAGCTTGAGGACAGGGAACAGCAATCAGCCCCAGCATTTT. The V and J genes are TRBV5-6 and TRBJ1-5, with TRBD1 matching over 8 bases. Germline CDR1 SGHDT, CDR2 YYEEEE. The CDR3 loop spans 16 amino acids. Trimming removed 1 base from V and 1 base from J; junction bases left unmatched: 4.

The rearrangement joins TRBV4-3 to TRBJ2-3; D is undetermined. CDR3 length: 14 amino acids. V was pared by 1 base and J by 2 bases, with 7 bases between. The V gene's germline CDR1 is LGHNA and CDR2 YSLEER. CDR3 nucleotide sequence: TGCGCCAGCAGCCAAGGAACCGTCACAGATACGCAGTATTTT. This encodes CASSQGTVTDTQYF.

The genes are TRBV28 and TRBJ2-5; possibly TRBD1 for D (6 bases). V was cut by 5 bases and J by 2 bases, with 15 bases left in between. The germline gives CDR1 MDHEN, CDR2 SYDVKM. The CDR3 is 15 residues long. The CDR3, as DNA: TGTGCCAGCAGTCAAACAGGGTTTCATCAAGAGACCCAGTACTTC. It encodes CASSQTGFHQETQYF.